The 5 T cell receptor beta chains given below trace back to one sample, sequenced in a study of tumor and adjacent non-tumor tissue in lung cancer. No cell sorting was done before RNA was extracted from the tissue. This non-tumor lung sample came from over 3 cm beyond the tumor edge. A modified ARM-PCR protocol with three rounds of nested PCR amplified TCRbeta. One entry per CDR3 protein, called by TCRdb with MiXCR from the multiplex PCR reads. Among some 66,000 distinct CDR3 sequences listed, around 61% were seen once. Sequencing was carried out using distant non-tumor lung tissue. Every receptor here comes from a man between 65 and 85 years old with non-small cell lung cancer.

This clonotype appeared a single time. One junction end does not reproduce the germline sequence, and a read error may be involved. The CDR3 region is CASSFGTGVFTGANVRTF. The CDR3 DNA follows: TGTGCCAGCAGCTTCGGGACAGGGGTATTTACGGGGGCCAACGTCCGGACTTTC. V usage is TRBV4-1 and J usage is TRBJ2-6; TRBD1 matches at 10 bases. Germline V gene sequence: CDR1 MGHRA, CDR2 YSYEKL. This CDR3 spans 18 amino acids.

This clonotype appeared many times. The chain combines TRBV29-1 with TRBJ2-5; D possibly uses TRBD1 or TRBD2 (6 bases each). The CDR3 is 13 amino acids. Germline CDR1 and CDR2: SQVTM and ANQGSEA. V lost 5 bases, J lost 4 bases, and 14 bases lay in between. This CDR3 is CSVTKGGGETQYF. In DNA, the CDR3 is TGCAGCGTTACAAAGGGGGGCGGAGAGACCCAGTACTTC.

In the case of this clonotype: Relative to the germline gene, one junction end is altered; a read error may explain this. This chain connects TRBV6-5 to TRBJ1-2; 8 bases line up with TRBD1. The CDR3 extends over 12 amino acids. Germline V gene sequence: CDR1 MNHEY, CDR2 SVGAGI. CDR3 in amino acids: CASSPGPGGYAF. The CDR3 DNA sequence: TGTGCCAGCAGTCCGGGCCCAGGGGGCTACGCCTTC.

This clonotype came up many times. The chain is built from TRBV5-4 and TRBJ2-7, with 8 bases lining up with TRBD1. The CDR3 extends over 13 amino acids. Unmatched junction bases numbered 3, after V lost 4 bases and J lost 3 bases. Germline V gene data show CDR1 as SGHNT and CDR2 as YYREEE (reference sequence). CDR3 in amino acids: CASSTQGVYEQYF. CDR3 in DNA: TGTGCCAGCAGCACACAGGGGGTCTACGAGCAGTACTTC.

On this clonotype: A junction boundary mismatches the germline segment, possibly from a read error. The gene calls are TRBV29-1 and TRBJ1-4; D gene uncertain. The CDR3 loop spans 13 amino acids. CDR1 and CDR2 (germline): SQVTM, ANQGSEA. The CDR3 DNA reads TGCAGTGTTGAATTGCTTCCCAATGAAAAACTGTTTTTT. It translates to CSVELLPNEKLFF.